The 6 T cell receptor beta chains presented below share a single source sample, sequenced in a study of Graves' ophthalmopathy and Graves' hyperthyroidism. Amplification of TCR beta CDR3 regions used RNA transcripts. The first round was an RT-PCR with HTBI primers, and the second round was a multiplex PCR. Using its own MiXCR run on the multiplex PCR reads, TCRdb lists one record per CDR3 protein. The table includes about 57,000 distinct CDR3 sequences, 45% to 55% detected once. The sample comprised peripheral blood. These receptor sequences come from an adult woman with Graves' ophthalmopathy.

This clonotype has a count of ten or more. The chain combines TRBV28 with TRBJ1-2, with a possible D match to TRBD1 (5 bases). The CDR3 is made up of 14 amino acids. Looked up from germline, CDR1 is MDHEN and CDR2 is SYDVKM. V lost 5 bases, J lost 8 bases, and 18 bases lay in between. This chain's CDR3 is CASSRQGIVEGYTF. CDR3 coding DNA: TGTGCCAGCAGTAGGCAGGGAATAGTGGAGGGCTACACCTTC.

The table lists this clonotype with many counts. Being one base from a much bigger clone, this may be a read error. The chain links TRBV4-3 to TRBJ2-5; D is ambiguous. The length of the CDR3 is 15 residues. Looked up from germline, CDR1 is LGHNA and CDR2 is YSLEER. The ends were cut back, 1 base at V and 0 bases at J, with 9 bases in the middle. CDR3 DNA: TGCGCCAGCAGCCAAGGTTCATGGTACCAAGAGACCCAGTACTTC. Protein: CASSQGSWYQETQYF.

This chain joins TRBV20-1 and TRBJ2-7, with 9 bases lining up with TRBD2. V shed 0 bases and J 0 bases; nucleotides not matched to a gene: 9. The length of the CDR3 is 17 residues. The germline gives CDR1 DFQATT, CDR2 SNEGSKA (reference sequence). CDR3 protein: CSARDLAAAGGSYEQYF. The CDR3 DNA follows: TGCAGTGCTAGAGATCTTGCAGCAGCGGGAGGCTCCTACGAGCAGTACTTC.

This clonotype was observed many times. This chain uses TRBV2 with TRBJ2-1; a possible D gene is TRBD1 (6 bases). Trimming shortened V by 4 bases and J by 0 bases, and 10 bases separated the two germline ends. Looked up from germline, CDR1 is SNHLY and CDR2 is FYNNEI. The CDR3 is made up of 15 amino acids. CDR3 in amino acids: CASSANRASYNEQFF. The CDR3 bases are TGTGCCAGCAGTGCTAACAGGGCCTCCTACAATGAGCAGTTCTTC. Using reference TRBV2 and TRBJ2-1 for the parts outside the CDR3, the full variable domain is EPEVTQTPSHQVTQMGQEVILRCVPISNHLYFYWYRQILGQKVEFLVSFYNNEISEKSEIFDDQFSVERPDGSNFTLKIRSTKLEDSAMYFCASSANRASYNEQFFGPGTRLTVL.

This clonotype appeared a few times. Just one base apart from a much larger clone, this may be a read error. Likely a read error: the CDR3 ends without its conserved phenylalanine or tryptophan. The CDR3 DNA is TGTGCTAGTGGAAGAAACACCGGGGAGCTGTTTCTT. It specifies CASGRNTGELFL. The chain has TRBV12-5 and TRBJ2-2; D not resolved. This CDR3 has 12 amino acids. Germline V CDR1 and CDR2: LGHNT, FRNRAP. V was shortened by 6 bases and J by 2 bases, with 4 bases between the two germline ends.

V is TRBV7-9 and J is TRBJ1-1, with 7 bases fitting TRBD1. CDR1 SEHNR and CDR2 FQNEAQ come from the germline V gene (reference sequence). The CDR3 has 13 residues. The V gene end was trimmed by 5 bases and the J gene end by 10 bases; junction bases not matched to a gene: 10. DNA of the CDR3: TGTGCCAGCAGCGCTGACAGGGTGGTTGTAGCTTTCTTT. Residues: CASSADRVVVAFF.